Below, one TCR beta chain is given with its context. The data belong to a study of blood T cell repertoires in COVID-19. Study context: Samples taken during acute and convalescent COVID-19 were collected in the United States, Italy and Spain. In each case, the material was cDNA or gDNA derived from T cells, B-cell-depleted T cells, or PBMCs.

Looked up from germline, CDR1 is LNHDA and CDR2 is SQIVND (reference sequence). The CDR3 has 16 amino acids. Trimming stripped 1 base from V and 4 bases from J, with 13 bases between. As processed by the authors: Amplification from reference gene primers served as the basis for estimated nucleated cell counts. Sequencing used immunoSEQ multiplex PCR; TCRdb keeps in-frame clones, though not all of them. V, J and clone size reflect that table, while D and trimming were determined from the DNA. The sample lists about 170,000 clones, about 86% occurring once. The origin of this receptor is a man aged 50-59 years with active or convalescent COVID-19. Sample: peripheral blood. The chain links TRBV19 to TRBJ2-2; D possibly corresponds to TRBD2 (7 bases). Here the CDR3 reads CASSIVRGAGTGELFF. CDR3 bases: TGTGCCAGTAGTATAGTTCGGGGGGCAGGCACCGGGGAGCTGTTTTTT.